This entry describes one T cell receptor (beta chain). The sample is drawn from a study of glioma-infiltrating T cells after dendritic cell vaccination. The CDR3 has 19 amino acids. Germline lookup yields CDR1 SGHTS and CDR2 YDEGEE. V shed 0 bases, J shed 0 bases, and the junction held 11 bases outside the gene matches. The PCR used 60 V beta and 13 J beta primers. The repertoire was sequenced with immunoSEQ multiplex PCR; TCRdb's copy has only in-frame clones and lacks some. The top ten hold about 5% of the sample, which has 50,000 to 55,000 clones, about 88% seen once. Time point given: after dendritic cell vaccination, including at tumor progression/relapse.

The sample in question was blood, obtained after dendritic cell vaccination. The chain recombines TRBV5-8 with TRBJ2-3; the match to TRBD2 covers 9 bases. The receptor was derived from a human donor with glioblastoma. Here the CDR3 reads CASSLGARVAGASTDTQYF. CDR3 DNA sequence: TGTGCCAGCAGCTTGGGAGCACGGGTAGCGGGGGCTAGCACAGATACGCAGTATTTT.